The clone carrying this TCR beta chain appeared a single time. Its antigen is not identified. Autoimmune disease history or systemic immunosuppression led to patients being barred. This specimen belongs to a study of OX40 agonist ivuxolimab in advanced cancers. At the level of the study: Patients were given ivuxolimab, an antibody that agonizes OX40 (CD134). Averaging roughly 60 years in age, with a range of 23 to 79, the cohort was about 86% male. Study results and caveats: Researchers report that CD8+ T cells had, on average, more expanded clones than CD4+.

Germline values: CDR1 MGHRA, CDR2 YSYEKL. The CDR3 consists of 12 residues. V shed 1 base and J shed 4 bases, with 4 bases lying between them. The table came from immunoSEQ multiplex PCR; TCRdb's copy has only in-frame clones and leaves some out. The sample holds tens of thousands of clones, 84% seen once. The V gene is TRBV4-1, the J gene TRBJ1-2; D unresolved. The origin of this receptor is an adult with an advanced solid tumor such as melanoma, head and neck, liver or kidney cancer. The sample in question was CD4+ or CD8+ T cells sorted from blood, obtained in a trial of the OX40 agonist ivuxolimab. The CDR3 protein is CASSQASYGYTF. DNA of the CDR3: TGCGCCAGCAGCCAAGCGAGCTATGGCTACACCTTC.